Below are 21 T cell receptor beta chains sequenced from a single sample in a study of shared clonotypes between healthy human individuals. Sequenced by immunoSEQ multiplex PCR; TCRdb stores in-frame clones only, minus some. The sample contains 1,500,000 or so clones, 97% to 99% of which appear only once. The material sequenced was naive CD4+ T cells sorted from blood. This sample's subset: CD45RA+ positively selected. The origin of the receptors is a man younger than 45 in good health.

The chain has TRBV27 and TRBJ2-3; 13 bases are shared with TRBD2. The CDR3 totals 17 residues. V was clipped by 5 bases and J by 6 bases; unmatched bases: 11. Germline CDR1 MNHEY, CDR2 SMNVEV (reference sequence). The CDR3, as DNA: TGTGCCAGCAGTCGGACAGGGGGGACTAGCGGGATTGATACGCAGTATTTT. Amino acids: CASSRTGGTSGIDTQYF.

The rearrangement links TRBV6-1 to TRBJ2-6; 7 bases agree with TRBD1. The V and J ends lost 6 bases and 4 bases, in that order; junction bases with no gene match: 3. Germline CDR1 MNHNS, CDR2 SASEGT. The CDR3 extends over 14 amino acids. This chain's CDR3 is CASRTGPGANVLTF. The DNA of the CDR3 is TGTGCCAGCAGGACAGGGCCCGGGGCCAACGTCCTGACTTTC.

In its sample, this clone was seen once. The gene calls are TRBV28 and TRBJ2-6; D is undetermined. The CDR3 sequence is 13 residues long. V lost 8 bases to trimming and J lost 2 bases, with 7 bases between them. Looked up from germline, CDR1 is MDHEN and CDR2 is SYDVKM. The CDR3 region has the DNA TGTGCCAGCTTACCCCCTGGGGCCAACGTCCTGACTTTC. This encodes CASLPPGANVLTF.

The CDR3 bases are TGTGCCAGCAGCGTACTTCTGAGAGATACGCAGTATTTT. Its protein product is CASSVLLRDTQYF. This chain joins TRBV9 and TRBJ2-3; D is undetermined. The CDR3 is 13 amino acids. Trimming cost V 1 base and J 5 bases, with 8 bases left between them. The germline V gene has CDR1 SGDLS and CDR2 YYNGEE.

The chain is built from TRBV10-1 and TRBJ1-2; D remains unclear. Germline CDR1 and CDR2: WNHNN and SYGVQD (reference sequence). CDR3 size: 13 residues. Trimming pared 6 bases from V and 6 bases from J, leaving 14 bases between. This CDR3 reads CASSPSTADGYTF. Written as DNA, the CDR3 is TGCGCCAGCAGCCCGTCCACGGCTGATGGCTACACCTTC.

This clone appeared a single time. The CDR3 region is CASSFLGPTDTQYF. CDR3 DNA sequence: TGTGCCAGCAGCTTTCTCGGCCCCACAGATACGCAGTATTTT. This rearrangement joins TRBV7-2 to TRBJ2-3; D unresolved. This CDR3 region has 14 residues. The V end was cut by 3 bases, the J end by 2 bases, with 9 bases between. Germline CDR1 is SGHTA and CDR2 is FQGNSA.

This sequence joins TRBV30 and TRBJ1-4, with D hard to call. Trimming stripped 8 bases from V and 8 bases from J, with 15 bases between. This CDR3 has 12 amino acids. CDR1 GTSNPN and CDR2 SVGIG come from the germline V gene (reference sequence). CDR3 sequence: CAGVSGEEKLFF. CDR3 nucleotides: TGTGCCGGGGTCTCCGGCGAAGAAAAACTGTTTTTT.

This chain links TRBV4-1 with TRBJ1-5, with TRBD1 matching over 9 bases. CDR3 length equals 14 residues. Germline trimming cut 6 bases from V and 2 bases from J; bases unmatched to any gene: 2. Germline V gene data show CDR1 as MGHRA and CDR2 as YSYEKL. In DNA form, the CDR3 reads TGCGCCAGCAGAAGGACAGGGGGCAATCAGCCCCAGCATTTT. Translated, it gives CASRRTGGNQPQHF.

V and J are TRBV6-5 and TRBJ1-1; a weak D match, TRBD1 (6 bases). With 5 bases removed from V and 4 bases from J, the gap between germline ends came to 11 bases. Germline CDR1 is MNHEY and CDR2 is SVGAGI. The CDR3 spans 13 residues. The CDR3 DNA reads TGTGCCAGCAGTAACCCAGGGGTCACTGAAGCTTTCTTT. Amino acids: CASSNPGVTEAFF.

This clone was recorded only once. CDR3 sequence (DNA): TGTGCCAGCAGTTACCGGGACAGAAACTACGAGCAGTACTTC. Its translation: CASSYRDRNYEQYF. V gene TRBV28 combines with J gene TRBJ2-7; the match to TRBD1 covers 7 bases. The CDR3 runs 14 residues. The V and J ends lost 4 bases and 3 bases, in that order; junction bases with no gene match: 6. The germline CDR1 and CDR2 sequences are MDHEN and SYDVKM.

The V call is TRBV25-1, the J call TRBJ2-1; no clear D. The V end was cut by 3 bases, the J end by 1 base, with 10 bases between. The CDR3 has 15 residues. Germline V lookup: CDR1 MGHDK, CDR2 SYGVNS. The CDR3 DNA sequence: TGTGCCAGCAGTGACCCAGGAGAGTCCTACAATGAGCAGTTCTTC. Its protein product is CASSDPGESYNEQFF.

V is TRBV11-2 and J is TRBJ1-2; D unclear. V lost 0 bases and J lost 0, with 11 bases in between. In germline, CDR1 is SGHAT, CDR2 FQNNGV. The CDR3 covers 16 residues. CDR3 amino acids: CASSLDAGASNYGYTF. The CDR3 DNA sequence: TGTGCCAGCAGCTTAGATGCCGGAGCTTCTAACTATGGCTACACCTTC.

As to this clone: In the same sample, other DNA sequences code for this CDR3. V and J are TRBV5-1 and TRBJ2-3, with D perhaps matching TRBD2 (6 bases). V dropped 4 bases and J dropped 1 base, with 10 bases sitting between them. Germline V gene lookup returns CDR1 SGHRS and CDR2 YFSETQ. The CDR3 spans 14 residues. As DNA, the CDR3 is TGCGCCAGCAGCCTTGCGGGACGCACAGATACGCAGTATTTT. It yields the protein CASSLAGRTDTQYF.

The rearrangement uses TRBV28 and TRBJ2-2; D is uncertain. Germline assignment: CDR1 MDHEN and CDR2 SYDVKM. Trimming took 2 bases from V and 6 from J, leaving 1 base between them. The CDR3 has 11 amino acids. For the CDR3, the DNA is TGTGCCAGCAGTTTACCCGGGGAGCTGTTTTTT. Translating it yields CASSLPGELFF.

The chain links TRBV7-9 to TRBJ2-6, with 9 bases lining up with TRBD2. The CDR3 contains 18 residues. V lost 5 bases and J lost 0; bases outside the gene matches: 8. In germline, CDR1 is SEHNR, CDR2 FQNEAQ (reference sequence). The CDR3 sequence: CASSHGLAPSSGANVLTF. The CDR3, as DNA: TGTGCCAGCAGCCATGGACTAGCGCCTAGCTCTGGGGCCAACGTCCTGACTTTC.

The chain combines TRBV5-1 with TRBJ2-1, with D perhaps assigned TRBD1 or TRBD2 (5 bases each). Trimming removed 2 bases from V and 1 base from J, with 10 bases in between. The germline V gene has CDR1 SGHRS and CDR2 YFSETQ. The CDR3 loop spans 15 amino acids. CDR3 amino acids: CASSLRGESYNEQFF. CDR3 in DNA: TGCGCCAGCAGCTTAAGAGGGGAATCCTACAATGAGCAGTTCTTC.

DNA of the CDR3: TGTGCCAGTAGTATCAGAGGGGGACCAAACTACGAGCAGTACTTC. Its translation: CASSIRGGPNYEQYF. The genes are TRBV19 and TRBJ2-7, with D tentatively TRBD1 (6 bases). Germline V gene lookup returns CDR1 LNHDA and CDR2 SQIVND (reference sequence). The CDR3 has 15 residues. Trimming removed 3 bases from V and 3 bases from J, with 15 bases in between.

This clone appeared once. The CDR3 protein is CASSLKREETQYF. DNA for the CDR3: TGCGCCAGCAGCTTGAAGCGGGAGGAGACCCAGTACTTC. The chain carries TRBV5-1 and TRBJ2-5, with 8 bases aligning to TRBD2. V shed 1 base, J shed 5 bases, and the junction held 1 base outside the gene matches. CDR3 length: 13 amino acids. The germline gives CDR1 SGHRS, CDR2 YFSETQ.

V usage is TRBV7-2 and J usage is TRBJ1-1; 8 nucleotides line up with TRBD1. V lost 1 base to trimming and J lost 0 bases; unmatched junction nucleotides: 10. Looked up from germline, CDR1 is SGHTA and CDR2 is FQGNSA. The length of the CDR3 is 18 residues. In DNA form, the CDR3 reads TGTGCCAGCAGCTTAGAGCTAATCCGACAGGGGATGAACACTGAAGCTTTCTTT. Residues: CASSLELIRQGMNTEAFF.

The chain couples TRBV18 to TRBJ2-3, with 11 bases that match TRBD2. The CDR3 loop spans 15 amino acids. Germline CDR1 is KGHSH and CDR2 is LQKENI. V dropped 3 bases and J dropped 4; count of bases not matched to a gene: 3. CDR3 nucleotides: TGTGCCAGCTCACCGAGGACTAGCGGGCCAGATACGCAGTATTTT. Translation gives CASSPRTSGPDTQYF.

The CDR3 DNA reads TGCGCCAGCAGCCAACGATTCGGGGTCATGAACACTGAAGCTTTCTTT. Encoded protein: CASSQRFGVMNTEAFF. V is TRBV4-3 and J is TRBJ1-1; no reliable D call. The V gene lost 2 bases and the J gene lost 0 bases, with 13 bases spanning the gap. Germline CDR1 reads LGHNA; CDR2 reads YSLEER. CDR3 length equals 16 residues.